Here is one T cell receptor beta chain with its context. At one of its ends the junction is not consistent with the germline gene, which may arise from a read error. This sample is part of a study of tumor-infiltrating lymphocytes in primary liver carcinoma. Germline assignment: CDR1 SGHAT and CDR2 FQNNGV. The CDR3 has 14 residues. Unsorted whole blood yielded blood RNA, and germline DNA was extracted as well. With around 520 ng total RNA as template and a constant-region primer, TCR beta cDNA was made. Three rounds of nested multiplex PCR with slightly modified ARM-PCR produced TCR beta libraries. Each of the first two PCR rounds ran approximately 11 cycles with TRBV1-TRBV30 forward and C-beta reverse primers. TCRdb recomputed calls from the multiplex PCR reads with MiXCR, one row per CDR3 protein. The sample yields 300,000 to 400,000 distinct CDR3 sequences, around three fifths seen once.

The rearrangement links TRBV11-2 to TRBJ1-1, with TRBD1 as a possible D gene (6 bases). The receptor was derived from a man between 35 and 55 years old with primary liver carcinoma and hepatitis B virus infection. Sequenced: peripheral blood. The CDR3 loop reads CASRHTGPDTEALF. In nucleotides, the CDR3 is TGTGCCAGCAGACATACAGGGCCGGACACTGAAGCATTGTTT.